This T cell receptor (beta chain) derives from a study of blood T cell repertoires in COVID-19. About the research overall: Donors in the United States, Italy and Spain gave samples during acute or convalescent COVID-19. PBMCs, B-cell-depleted T cells, or T cells were the source of the cDNA or gDNA that made up the material.

Germline assignment: CDR1 KGHDR and CDR2 SFDVKD. This CDR3 has 17 amino acids. The V segment lost 4 bases and the J segment 5 bases; nucleotides outside the gene matches: 13. In the source study's methods: Amplification from reference gene primers served as the basis for estimated nucleated cell counts. Sequencing used immunoSEQ multiplex PCR; TCRdb keeps in-frame clones, though not all of them. Clone size and the V and J calls come from that table; the DNA yielded D and trimming. The sample consists of 130,000 to 150,000 clones, about 90% of them appearing once. The table lists this clone with a count of one.

Sequenced: peripheral blood. The rearrangement links TRBV24-1 to TRBJ2-3; TRBD2 agrees at 8 bases. This TCR derives from a man aged 80 or over with acute or convalescent COVID-19. The CDR3 sequence: CATSELNRGGRGDTQYF. The DNA for the CDR3 is TGTGCCACCAGTGAACTCAACCGGGGGGGCCGTGGAGATACGCAGTATTTT.